A selection of T cell receptor beta chains follows, all from one sample in a study of radiation and T cells in renal cell carcinoma. Measured with immunoSEQ multiplex PCR; TCRdb has only the in-frame clones, and not every one. The table lists about 24,000 clones, about 62% of them singletons, with roughly 23% in the top ten. Source: tumor tissue, taken from a patient whose treatment was nephrectomy without radiotherapy. These receptors were taken from a man aged 40-49 years with renal cell carcinoma. Both conserved end residues are part of each CDR3. A D gene is named only where the DNA matches it firmly. Clone size is shown for a subset of rows, as once, few, many or a class of expanded clone.

>TRBJ2-2|17|few|TRBV11-2|TRBD2
TGTGCCAGCAGCTTAGATACGGCGGGGGTAAAGGCCGGGGAGCTGTTTTTT
CASSLDTAGVKAGELFF
>TRBJ1-2|15|few|TRBV6-6|.
TGTGCCAGCAGTTATAGGGAACAGGGCCCTTATGGCTACACCTTC
CASSYREQGPYGYTF
>TRBJ1-5|15|medium-sized|TRBV2|TRBD1
TGTGCCAGCAGTGAATTGACAGGGGACAATCAGCCCCAGCATTTT
CASSELTGDNQPQHF
>TRBJ1-2|14|.|TRBV13|.
TGTGCCAGCAGCTTAGAGGGGCGCTTAGGTGGCTACACCTTC
CASSLEGRLGGYTF
>TRBJ2-1|12|.|TRBV19|.
TGTGCCAGTAGGACCCCCGGTAAGGAGCAGTTCTTC
CASRTPGKEQFF
>TRBJ1-5|14|.|TRBV2|.
TGTGCCAGCAGTCCGCAGGGTTTGAGTCAGCCCCAGCATTTT
CASSPQGLSQPQHF
>TRBJ2-3|16|.|TRBV4-1|TRBD2
TGCGCCAGCAGCCACTACGGACTAGCGACCACAGATACGCAGTATTTT
CASSHYGLATTDTQYF
>TRBJ2-1|16|.|TRBV10-2|.
TGCGCCAGCAGTGAGGCAGGGAAACTCTCCTACAATGAGCAGTTCTTC
CASSEAGKLSYNEQFF
>TRBJ1-2|15|.|TRBV5-4|TRBD1
TGTGCCAGCAGCTTGGGGACAGGGAGCCAGTATGGCTACACCTTC
CASSLGTGSQYGYTF
>TRBJ2-6|14|.|TRBV10-3|.
TGTGCCATCAGTCAGGCATCTGGGGCCAACGTCCTGACTTTC
CAISQASGANVLTF
>TRBJ1-5|15|.|TRBV5-1|.
TGCGCCAGCAGCTTGTATGGGGGAGTGGATCAGCCCCAGCATTTT
CASSLYGGVDQPQHF
>TRBJ1-2|14|few|TRBV6-5|TRBD1
TGTGCCAGCAGTTACGACAGGGCACCCTATGGCTACACCTTC
CASSYDRAPYGYTF
>TRBJ1-2|11|.|TRBV20-1|.
TGCAGTGCTCAGGATAACTATGGCTACACCTTC
CSAQDNYGYTF
>TRBJ1-1|14|.|TRBV6-1|.
TGTGCCAGCAGCTCGTGGAGGATGAACACTGAAGCTTTCTTT
CASSSWRMNTEAFF
>TRBJ2-3|15|.|TRBV4-1|TRBD2
TGCGCCAGCTGCATAGCGGGGGGGAGGACAGATACGCAGTATTTT
CASCIAGGRTDTQYF
>TRBJ1-1|14|medium-sized|TRBV5-6|TRBD1
TGTGCCAGCAGCTTTCAGGGGGTGAACACTGAAGCTTTCTTT
CASSFQGVNTEAFF
>TRBJ1-4|16|.|TRBV7-8|TRBD1
TGTGCCAGCAGCTTAGGGGGGACAGCGGCTAATGAAAAACTGTTTTTT
CASSLGGTAANEKLFF
>TRBJ1-5|10|once|TRBV5-8|.
TGTGCCAGCAGCCTGCACGAGGGAAACTTT
CASSLHEGNF
>TRBJ2-5|14|.|TRBV2|.
TGTGCCAGCAGTGGTCAGGGATGGCGAGAGACCCAGTACTTC
CASSGQGWRETQYF
>TRBJ1-5|15|.|TRBV11-2|.
TGTGCCAGCAGCTTAGGGGGATATAGCAATCAGCCCCAGCATTTT
CASSLGGYSNQPQHF
>TRBJ2-7|12|.|TRBV30|.
TGTGCCTGGAGTGCGGCAGGGCTCGAGCAGTACTTC
CAWSAAGLEQYF
>TRBJ2-3|14|.|TRBV4-3|TRBD2
TGCGCCAGCAGCCGAGGACTAGAGGCAGATACGCAGTATTTT
CASSRGLEADTQYF
>TRBJ1-3|16|.|TRBV19|.
TGTGCCAGTAGACCGGGACAAACTTTCTCTGGAAACACCATATATTTT
CASRPGQTFSGNTIYF
>TRBJ1-5|15|.|TRBV19|.
TGTGCCAGTAGGTCCGCCGTGAGAGGCAATCAGCCCCAGCATTTT
CASRSAVRGNQPQHF